A single TCR beta chain is shown here with its context. No cognate antigen has been identified for it. No quality values exist for individual bases; no much larger clone is one base distant. The data stem from a study of beta chain features in type 1 diabetes (dated by TCRdb to 2016 to 2018). At the level of the whole study: No differences in mean age, gender distribution, total cell number or subset yield were found between patients and healthy donors. In the study, recently diagnosed type 1 diabetes patients and matched healthy donors were compared on the TCRB repertoires of their sorted circulating CD4+ T cell subsets. Naive and central memory subsets were obtained from all 30 or so donors, but regulatory and stem cell-like memory subsets were isolated from only 8 patients and about eight healthy donors. A total of approximately 100,000,000 sorted cells were examined across all samples, and the number of cells per subset was strongly correlated with RNA yield. The study at large found these results: At VDJ recombination sites, patients with type 1 diabetes made fewer insertions and deleted more nucleotides, a pattern implying thymic rearrangement abnormalities. The naive, central memory and regulatory TCRB repertoires appeared to resemble one another more closely among patients than among healthy donors. Because the HLA sub-analyses included only small numbers of individuals, any influence of HLA type on TCRB rearrangement was left unresolved. Sequencing cDNA rather than genomic DNA could over-represent highly expressing activated cells, although activation and CD3 levels did not differ between groups. PCR may preferentially amplify shorter templates, but because patient and control samples were amplified and corrected together, any resulting skew would affect both groups equally. Type 1 diabetes patients showed a moderate but significant shortening of TCRB CDR3 length in all four CD4+ subsets.

A single peripheral blood draw of around 0.11 L on average was collected from each donor into heparinised tubes. A BD FACSAria II was used to sort naive, central memory, regulatory and stem cell-like memory CD4+ T cells with a panel that included CD45RO, CCR7, CD25, CD127, CD95 and CD27. Every sorted population had a purity above 95%. PBMCs were isolated right away by Lymphoprep density gradient centrifugation and were stained directly, without culture. To minimize batch effects, samples were stained and sorted in pairs, one healthy donor with one patient per experiment. The entire isolated RNA was reverse transcribed using the High Capacity cDNA Reverse Transcription Kit, and thus expressed TCRB transcripts were sequenced. Deep immunoSEQ sequencing was applied to naive, central memory and regulatory T cell samples, giving an average of about 3.57 million total reads per sample. Sorted cells were lysed in RLT buffer and RNA was extracted with DNase-treated RNeasy Micro or Mini kits, depending on cell number. Each cell subset was processed on its own to prevent cross-contamination, while patient and healthy donor samples were processed together. Using the immunoSEQ multiplex PCR, TCRB sequences were amplified from cDNA into 87-bp fragments spanning the CDR3 region. Amplicons were sequenced on the Illumina HiSeq platform. The study's processing was this. PCR bias was computationally corrected using synthetic template baselines, reads within Hamming distance 2 were collapsed, and singletons that could not be merged were discarded. Reads were aligned to IMGT to assign V, D and J genes, CDR3 length, and insertions or deletions at six rearrangement sites. Within each subset, clonotype counts were normalized to sorted cell number, after which true diversity and Gini coefficients were computed with the tcR R package. The overlap coefficient, calculated on TCRB nucleotide sequences, was used to quantify repertoire sharing. Out-of-frame TCRB sequences from naive cells were analyzed to stand in for the pre-selection repertoire. TCRdb took over this immuneACCESS table, retaining in-frame rearrangements with V and J assigned. Such tables are incomplete; in checked studies, under half of the missing clones stem from an unresolved V gene, and the remainder is unexplained. V and J calls and clone size are those listed in that table; D and trimming were worked out from the DNA. Present in this sample are around 400,000 clones, around an eighth of which were seen just once. The ten largest clonotypes hold approximately 0.015% of the sample.

Trimming accounts for 6 bases at V and 6 bases at J, while the number of junction bases matched to no gene is 7. The germline V gene encodes CDR1 MNHEY and CDR2 SVGAGI. The cysteine opens and the phenylalanine closes a CDR3 of 14 amino acids. Only the CDR3 portion is preserved as DNA: 42 bases, with reading frame beginning at the first base. The V and J segments used are TRBV6-5 and TRBJ2-2, with TRBD1 matching 7 junction bases. This clonotype originated in a man aged 18 to 30 in good health. Sequencing was carried out using naive CD4+ T cells from blood. The sample's cell subset or site, from its label and the paper: true naive CD4+ T cells. The CDR3 in this case is CASSRGQPSGELFF. The nucleotide sequence reads as follows: TGTGCCAGCAGCCGGGGACAGCCCTCCGGGGAGCTGTTTTTT.